The 9 T cell receptor beta chains below come from one sample, sequenced in a study of shared clonotypes between healthy human individuals. Positive CCR7 selection of CD45RO-negative cells yielded the naive CD8 cells, and terminally differentiated effector memory CD45RA+ cells were excluded. Repertoires were generated with immunoSEQ multiplex PCR, while TCRdb's copy carries only in-frame clones and drops some. The sample lists about 1.9 million clones, about 93% occurring once. The sample consisted of naive CD8+ T cells from PBMCs. These receptors originate from a young man in good health. Some clones in this sample may be carry-over from other donors' samples.

The rearrangement links TRBV15 to TRBJ2-1, with 11 nucleotides matching TRBD2. The CDR3 is 19 residues long. Germline values: CDR1 LNHNV, CDR2 YYDKDF (reference sequence). J gave up 4 bases and V 0 bases, and 11 bases lay outside the gene matches. CDR3 coding DNA: TGTGCCACCAGCAGAGATCCGGGGACTAGCGGAGATTATTACAATGAGCAGTTCTTC. Its translation: CATSRDPGTSGDYYNEQFF.

CDR3 sequence (DNA): TGTGCCAGCAGTTTATCGATCGGGGGGCATGGCTACACCTTC. Translating it yields CASSLSIGGHGYTF. The chain is built from TRBV27 and TRBJ1-2; TRBD1 is a possible D gene (6 bases). Germline CDR1 is MNHEY and CDR2 is SMNVEV (reference sequence). This CDR3 comprises 14 residues. The V and J ends lost 0 bases and 6 bases respectively, with 11 bases between them.

The chain recombines TRBV19 with TRBJ2-7; the match to TRBD1 covers 7 bases. V trimming: 5 bases; J trimming: 4 bases; junction bases outside the gene matches: 8. CDR1 is LNHDA, CDR2 SQIVND, per germline (reference sequence). This CDR3 has 14 amino acids. The CDR3 here is CASSAQTGSYEQYF. The CDR3 nucleotides read TGTGCCAGTAGTGCCCAGACAGGGAGTTACGAGCAGTACTTC.

Regarding this clone: This same CDR3 is encoded by further DNA sequences in the sample. The V call is TRBV7-9, the J call TRBJ2-5; D is possibly TRBD2 (6 bases). V was clipped by 5 bases and J by 4 bases, with 14 bases between them. Germline V gene sequence: CDR1 SEHNR, CDR2 FQNEAQ (reference sequence). The CDR3 extends over 14 amino acids. CDR3 sequence: CASSPRGAGETQYF. The DNA of the CDR3 is TGTGCCAGCAGCCCCCGCGGGGCCGGAGAGACCCAGTACTTC. Full variable domain (remainder filled in from reference TRBV7-9 and TRBJ2-5): DTGVSQNPRHKITKRGQNVTFRCDPISEHNRLYWYRQTLGQGPEFLTYFQNEAQLEKSRLLSDRFSAERPKGSFSTLEIQRTEQGDSAMYLCASSPRGAGETQYFGPGTRLLVL.

The chain recombines TRBV27 with TRBJ1-1, with D unclear. Between the trimmed V and J ends, which lost 6 bases and 7 bases, there was a span of 12 bases. CDR1 is MNHEY, CDR2 SMNVEV, per germline (reference sequence). This CDR3 comprises 12 residues. CDR3 sequence (DNA): TGTGCCAGCAGCCCCATGGTGGGTGAAGCTTTCTTT. It encodes CASSPMVGEAFF.

The chain is built from TRBV19 and TRBJ2-1, with unresolved D. With 6 bases removed from V and 5 bases from J, the gap between germline ends came to 11 bases. From germline, CDR1 is LNHDA and CDR2 SQIVND (reference sequence). The CDR3 consists of 13 residues. CDR3 region: CASRPTLNNEQFF. CDR3 nucleotides: TGTGCCAGTAGACCCACCCTTAACAATGAGCAGTTCTTC. Looking up the rest from reference TRBV19 and TRBJ2-1 gives the full variable domain: DGGITQSPKYLFRKEGQNVTLSCEQNLNHDAMYWYRQDPGQGLRLIYYSQIVNDFQKGDIAEGYSVSREKKESFPLTVTSAQKNPTAFYLCASRPTLNNEQFFGPGTRLTVL.

This chain connects TRBV4-1 to TRBJ2-7; TRBD2 aligns across 15 bases. The trim removed 1 base at V and 6 bases at J, leaving 1 base unmatched. The CDR3 runs 15 residues. CDR1 MGHRA and CDR2 YSYEKL come from the germline V gene. The DNA for the CDR3 is TGCGCCAGCAGCCAAGCGGGACTAGCGGGAGGCGAGCAGTACTTC. As protein: CASSQAGLAGGEQYF.

The V call is TRBV6-5, the J call TRBJ2-3; possible D gene TRBD2, 5 bases. Trimming left V 3 bases short and J 2 bases short, with 12 bases between. The germline V gene has CDR1 MNHEY and CDR2 SVGAGI. CDR3 size: 15 residues. The CDR3 bases are TGTGCCAGCAGTTATCTTTGGGAGAACACAGATACGCAGTATTTT. Translation: CASSYLWENTDTQYF.

This clone occurred a few times. Other DNA sequences in the same sample also yield this CDR3. This chain joins TRBV6-5 and TRBJ1-5; D is uncertain. The ends were cut back, 5 bases at V and 7 bases at J, with 12 bases in the middle. Germline CDR1 and CDR2: MNHEY and SVGAGI. This CDR3 is 13 amino acids long. The CDR3 here is CASSPRLGQPQHF. The DNA of the CDR3 is TGTGCCAGCAGTCCCAGACTTGGGCAGCCCCAGCATTTT.